This T cell receptor beta chain comes out of a study of T cells in Graves' hyperthyroidism and ophthalmopathy. The CDR3 spans 12 residues. J lost 4 bases, V lost 7 bases, and 7 bases had no gene match. Germline values: CDR1 GTSNPN, CDR2 SVGIG (reference sequence). In its sample, this clonotype was seen many times. RNA transcripts were the template for amplifying TCR beta CDR3 regions. The HTBI set primed first-round TCR CDR3 RT-PCR. TCRdb reanalysed the multiplex PCR reads using MiXCR and keeps one entry per CDR3 protein. The sample includes a few hundred thousand distinct CDR3 sequences, approximately 15% of them seen just once. If no ophthalmopathy progression occurred within 18 months, Graves' hyperthyroidism was stable. Aged 18 to 65, the patients had hyperthyroidism that was newly diagnosed and had lasted under 2 months. PBMCs were derived from more than 8 ml fresh peripheral blood.

The gene calls are TRBV30 and TRBJ2-7, with TRBD1 matching over 7 bases. The specimen was blood. The sequence derives from a woman in her late teens or twenties with Graves' hyperthyroidism. DNA of the CDR3: TGTGCCTTCCGGGACAGACTTTACGAGCAGTACTTC. Its protein is CAFRDRLYEQYF.